This entry concerns a single T cell receptor (beta chain). Profiling relied on immunoSEQ multiplex PCR, and the TCRdb table lists in-frame clones only, not all of them. The sample holds 20,000 to 25,000 clones; 86% are singletons and the top ten take less than 5.5%. Ipilimumab, 1 mg/kg, started 14 to 28 days after autologous transplant. Patients received nivolumab 3 mg/kg at weeks 1, 4, 7, 10, then fortnightly to week 26. Germline V gene sequence: CDR1 SGHNT, CDR2 YENEEA. Deletions cut 5 bases from V and 0 bases from J, with 17 bases between. The CDR3 extends over 17 amino acids. These data belong to a study of ipilimumab plus nivolumab after autologous stem cell transplantation. Overall study: Both relapsed and primary refractory DLBCL were included.

This material consisted of PBMCs, taken in a trial of ipilimumab plus nivolumab as post-transplant consolidation. This TCR came from a male donor with diffuse large B-cell lymphoma. The chain links TRBV11-3 to TRBJ1-5; D is unresolved. CDR3 nucleotide sequence: TGTGCCAGCAGCGCAAATTATCGGGGATTTAGCAATCAGCCCCAGCATTTT. It translates to CASSANYRGFSNQPQHF.